The source of this TCR beta chain is a study of T cell changes during pregnancy in multiple sclerosis. There are 14 residues in the CDR3. CDR1 and CDR2 from the germline V gene are GTSNPN and SVGIG (reference sequence). V was clipped by 3 bases and J by 7 bases, with 16 bases between them. Here immunoSEQ multiplex PCR was the method, and the copy in TCRdb shows in-frame clones only, minus some. The table shows around 43,000 clones, with 85% to 90% occurring only once. This clonotype originated in a female donor with multiple sclerosis, enrolled in a pregnancy study. Sequencing used CD4+ T cells from peripheral blood mononuclear cells, obtained in the first trimester of pregnancy. The chain couples TRBV30 to TRBJ2-1; D not resolved. The CDR3 sequence is CAWSPGSRGNEQFF. The CDR3, as DNA: TGTGCCTGGAGCCCCGGGTCTCGTGGAAATGAGCAGTTCTTC.